This TCR beta chain appears in the sequencing data of a study of OX40 agonist ivuxolimab in advanced cancers. Study in general: Patients with prior anti-PD-1, anti-PD-L1 or anti-CTLA-4 therapy were eligible; less than 50% had some.

This table comes from immunoSEQ multiplex PCR, and its TCRdb copy is limited to in-frame clones, with some not included. The data contain 55,000 to 90,000 clones, 70% to 90% of them singletons. Concerning this clone itself: What it binds is unknown.

This CDR3 is 20 amino acids long. V shed 4 bases and J shed 4 bases, with 29 bases lying between them. CDR1 is MNHEY, CDR2 SMNVEV, per germline (reference sequence). Whole-study findings and limits: Partial responders treated at 0.1-3.0 mg/kg exhibited clonal expansion among the lowest measured. Expanded clones were, on average, more numerous among CD8+ T cells than CD4+.

Excluded were patients having autoimmune disease history or systemic immunosuppression. The receptor comes from an adult with an advanced solid tumor such as melanoma, head and neck, liver or kidney cancer. The rearrangement links TRBV27 to TRBJ1-5, with D tentatively TRBD1 (6 bases). The source was CD4+ or CD8+ T cells sorted from blood, collected in a trial of the OX40 agonist ivuxolimab. Here the CDR3 reads CASSSPGRPARKTGNQPQHF. The CDR3 nucleotides read TGTGCCAGCAGTTCACCGGGCCGCCCGGCCCGTAAAACAGGGAATCAGCCCCAGCATTTT.